The 21 T cell receptor beta chains below were found in one sample sequenced in a study of CD8 T cell repertoires and HIV-1 epitope variants. This table comes from immunoSEQ multiplex PCR, and its TCRdb copy is limited to in-frame clones, with some not included. The sample contains approximately 7,400 clones, around three fifths of which appear only once. Their cognate antigens are unknown. The sample taken for sequencing was cultured CD8+ T cells derived from PBMCs. These receptors all come from a male donor with HIV.

The V call is TRBV4-3, the J call TRBJ1-1; D not certain. The CDR3 contains 13 residues. The germline gives CDR1 LGHNA, CDR2 YSLEER. The V and J ends lost 0 bases and 2 bases respectively, with 4 bases between them. The CDR3 reads CASSQETNTEAFF. DNA of the CDR3: TGCGCCAGCAGCCAAGAAACAAACACTGAAGCTTTCTTT.

By share of the sample, this clone is medium-sized (0.01 to 0.1%). V usage is TRBV19 and J usage is TRBJ2-7, with TRBD2 matching over 10 bases. The CDR3 sequence is 19 residues long. After removal of 5 bases from V and 1 base from J, the junction contained 17 bases not matched to a gene. Germline V gene sequence: CDR1 LNHDA, CDR2 SQIVND (reference sequence). The CDR3 nucleotides are TGTGCCAGTAGTCCTCCTAGCGGGGGCCATCTCTTTAATTCCTACGAGCAGTACTTC. Protein: CASSPPSGGHLFNSYEQYF. Together with reference TRBV19 and TRBJ2-7, the CDR3 gives the full variable domain: DGGITQSPKYLFRKEGQNVTLSCEQNLNHDAMYWYRQDPGQGLRLIYYSQIVNDFQKGDIAEGYSVSREKKESFPLTVTSAQKNPTAFYLCASSPPSGGHLFNSYEQYFGPGTRLTVT.

A few counts support this clone. A read error may produce the germline difference seen at one junction end. In nucleotides, the CDR3 is TGCGCCAGCAGCCAAGACAGGGCAGGATCTAACTATGGCTACACCTTC. Its protein is CASSQDRAGSNYGYTF. The chain joins TRBV5-5 to TRBJ1-2; 7 bases match TRBD1. The germline gives CDR1 SGHKS, CDR2 YYEKEE (reference sequence). The CDR3 length is 16 residues.

The genes are TRBV23-1 and TRBJ1-1; TRBD1 matches 10 bases. TRBV23-1 is placed among ORFs of uncertain function. The CDR3 loop spans 16 amino acids. V lost 3 bases, J lost 0 bases, and 4 bases stayed unmatched. CDR3 bases: TGCGCCAGCAGTCATTCCGGGACAGGGGTGAACACTGAAGCTTTCTTT. Protein product: CASSHSGTGVNTEAFF.

The rearrangement uses TRBV7-2 and TRBJ1-4; D is uncertain. The CDR3 covers 17 residues. Germline CDR1 is SGHTA and CDR2 is FQGNSA. Trimming cost V 2 bases and J 2 bases, with 15 bases left between them. CDR3 residues: CASSLTSDLTTNEKLFF. CDR3 nucleotides: TGTGCCAGCAGCTTAACCTCCGACTTGACGACTAATGAAAAACTGTTTTTT.

V is TRBV4-1 and J is TRBJ2-3; 10 bases match TRBD2. Germline V gene sequence: CDR1 MGHRA, CDR2 YSYEKL. The CDR3 sequence is 17 residues long. The junction had 13 bases not matched to a gene; V was cut back by 2 bases and J by 8 bases. CDR3 DNA sequence: TGCGCCAGCAGCCAAAACCCTAGCGGGAGCCGCTCTGGTACGCAGTATTTT. Amino acid sequence: CASSQNPSGSRSGTQYF.

The chain recombines TRBV19 with TRBJ1-2; tentative D call: TRBD1 (6 bases). Looked up from germline, CDR1 is LNHDA and CDR2 is SQIVND (reference sequence). The V end lost 0 bases, the J end lost 8 bases, and 10 bases lay between the germline ends. The CDR3 is 13 amino acids. The chain's CDR3 is CASSIDHRAGYTF. The CDR3 bases are TGTGCCAGTAGTATAGATCACAGGGCCGGCTACACCTTC.

V gene TRBV6-1 combines with J gene TRBJ2-7; 15 positions match TRBD2. The CDR3 consists of 16 residues. V shed 2 bases, J shed 7 bases, and the junction held 6 bases outside the gene matches. CDR1 and CDR2 from the germline V gene are MNHNS and SASEGT. The CDR3 DNA reads as TGTGCCAGCAGTGAATTTACCGGGACTAGCGGGAGGGAGCAGTACTTC. It yields the protein CASSEFTGTSGREQYF.

V is TRBV19 and J is TRBJ2-2; D not resolved. This CDR3 has 14 residues. Germline CDR1 is LNHDA and CDR2 is SQIVND (reference sequence). With 7 bases removed from V and 0 bases from J, the gap between germline ends came to 9 bases. The CDR3 loop reads CASTQQTNTGELFF. The CDR3 region has the DNA TGTGCCAGTACTCAGCAAACGAACACCGGGGAGCTGTTTTTT.

This chain connects TRBV5-1 to TRBJ2-7; the D gene is possibly TRBD1 (8 bases). Per germline, CDR1 SGHRS and CDR2 YFSETQ. V lost 0 bases, J lost 5 bases, and 15 bases lay in between. The CDR3 is made up of 15 amino acids. The CDR3 is CASSLGRTGRDEQYF. CDR3 coding DNA: TGCGCCAGCAGCTTGGGCCGGACAGGGAGGGACGAGCAGTACTTC. The full variable domain, rest sourced from reference TRBV5-1 and TRBJ2-7, is KAGVTQTPRYLIKTRGQQVTLSCSPISGHRSVSWYQQTPGQGLQFLFEYFSETQRNKGNFPGRFSGRQFSNSRSEMNVSTLELGDSALYLCASSLGRTGRDEQYFGPGTRLTVT.

V gene TRBV27 combines with J gene TRBJ2-2; 10 bases align to TRBD1. CDR1 is MNHEY and CDR2 is SMNVEV in the germline V gene (reference sequence). J gave up 3 bases and V 6 bases, and 13 bases lay outside the gene matches. The CDR3 has 18 amino acids. CDR3 loop: CASSPNPPGQGHTGELFF. CDR3 bases: TGTGCCAGCAGCCCGAATCCCCCGGGACAGGGGCACACCGGGGAGCTGTTTTTT.

The rearrangement joins TRBV7-3 to TRBJ2-1; TRBD1 might be the D (6 bases). Trimming cost V 5 bases and J 0 bases, with 14 bases left between them. Germline CDR1 reads SGHTA; CDR2 reads FQGTGA. The CDR3 is made up of 16 amino acids. CDR3: CASSPLQGTSYNEQFF. For the CDR3, the DNA is TGTGCCAGCAGCCCCCTACAGGGAACCTCCTACAATGAGCAGTTCTTC.

The chain has TRBV28 and TRBJ2-7; TRBD1 matches 8 bases. After removal of 6 bases from V and 7 bases from J, the junction contained 14 bases not matched to a gene. The V gene's germline CDR1 is MDHEN and CDR2 SYDVKM. The CDR3 is 15 residues long. The chain's CDR3 is CASSSRTGPPSEQYF. The CDR3 DNA follows: TGTGCCAGCAGCTCTCGGACAGGGCCACCTTCGGAGCAGTACTTC.

J is TRBJ1-5 and V is TRBV19; 7 bases agree with TRBD1. Unmatched junction bases numbered 7, after V lost 3 bases and J lost 8 bases. CDR3 length: 14 amino acids. Germline V gene sequence: CDR1 LNHDA, CDR2 SQIVND (reference sequence). Here the CDR3 reads CASSMNRGTEPQHF. As DNA, the CDR3 is TGTGCCAGTAGTATGAACAGGGGAACGGAGCCCCAGCATTTT.

The V gene is TRBV5-6, the J gene TRBJ2-7; the D gene is possibly TRBD2 (6 bases). The CDR3 sequence is 12 residues long. Deletions cut 3 bases from V and 8 bases from J, with 12 bases between. The V gene's germline CDR1 is SGHDT and CDR2 YYEEEE. CDR3 coding DNA: TGTGCCAGCAGCTCCGGGACTCCGCAGCAGTACTTC. Residues: CASSSGTPQQYF.

The chain has TRBV5-5 and TRBJ1-1; D remains ambiguous. Looked up from germline, CDR1 is SGHKS and CDR2 is YYEKEE (reference sequence). The CDR3 length is 16 residues. Trimming removed 0 bases at V and 0 bases at J, with 12 bases between. CDR3 DNA sequence: TGTGCCAGCAGCTTGGATGTTGGGCAGATGAACACTGAAGCTTTCTTT. This codes for CASSLDVGQMNTEAFF.

The CDR3 nucleotides are TGTGCCACCCAGGCCGGGGCAGATTCTGAAGCTTTCTTT. It translates to CATQAGADSEAFF. J is TRBJ1-1 and V is TRBV5-4; D possibly corresponds to TRBD1 (5 bases). Trimming took 9 bases from V and 6 from J, leaving 18 bases between them. The CDR3 contains 13 residues. Germline V lookup: CDR1 SGHNT, CDR2 YYREEE (reference sequence).

The rearrangement joins TRBV5-5 to TRBJ2-3; 8 nucleotides line up with TRBD2. With V trimmed by 0 bases and J by 6 bases, 3 bases remained unmatched. In germline, CDR1 is SGHKS, CDR2 YYEKEE (reference sequence). The CDR3 runs 14 residues. CDR3 DNA sequence: TGTGCCAGCAGCTTGGGACTAGCGCTGGATACGCAGTATTTT. This codes for CASSLGLALDTQYF.

The chain has TRBV2 and TRBJ2-1; weak D call: TRBD1 (6 bases). Germline CDR1 reads SNHLY; CDR2 reads FYNNEI. Between the trimmed V and J ends, which lost 4 bases and 7 bases, there was a span of 11 bases. The CDR3 runs 13 residues. The CDR3 DNA reads as TGTGCCAGCAGTGGGGGACAAACTAATGAGCAGTTCTTC. Its translation: CASSGGQTNEQFF.

J is TRBJ2-7 and V is TRBV7-2; the match to TRBD2 covers 7 bases. The germline CDR1 and CDR2 sequences are SGHTA and FQGNSA. The CDR3 loop spans 12 amino acids. The junction had 4 bases not matched to a gene; V was cut back by 4 bases and J by 7 bases. Here the CDR3 reads CASSSTSLEQYF. The DNA for the CDR3 is TGTGCCAGCAGCTCGACTAGCTTAGAGCAGTACTTC.

The chain uses TRBV5-4 and TRBJ2-4, with TRBD1 identical over 11 bases. From germline, CDR1 is SGHNT and CDR2 YYREEE (reference sequence). Trimming at V came to 0 bases and at J to 2 bases, leaving 1 base not matched to a gene. This CDR3 contains 16 residues. DNA for the CDR3: TGTGCCAGCAGCTTGGGGGACAGGGGGACCAAAAACATTCAGTACTTC. Amino acids: CASSLGDRGTKNIQYF. Based on the CDR3 plus reference TRBV5-4 and TRBJ2-4, the full variable domain is ETGVTQSPTHLIKTRGQQVTLRCSSQSGHNTVSWYQQALGQGPQFIFQYYREEENGRGNFPPRFSGLQFPNYSSELNVNALELDDSALYLCASSLGDRGTKNIQYFGAGTRLSVL.